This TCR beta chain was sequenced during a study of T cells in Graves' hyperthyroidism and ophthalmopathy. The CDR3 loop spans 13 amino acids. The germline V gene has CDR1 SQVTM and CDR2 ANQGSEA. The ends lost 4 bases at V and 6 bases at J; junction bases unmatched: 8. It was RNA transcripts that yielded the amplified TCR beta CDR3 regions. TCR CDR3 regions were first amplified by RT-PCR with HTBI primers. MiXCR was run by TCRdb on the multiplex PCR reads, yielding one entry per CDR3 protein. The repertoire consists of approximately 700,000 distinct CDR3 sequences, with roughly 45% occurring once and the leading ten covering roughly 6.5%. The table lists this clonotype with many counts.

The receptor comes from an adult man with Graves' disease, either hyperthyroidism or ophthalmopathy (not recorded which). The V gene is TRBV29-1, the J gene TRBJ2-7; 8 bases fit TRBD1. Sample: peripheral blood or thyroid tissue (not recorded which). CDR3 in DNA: TGCAGCGTTGGTGCGGTACAGGGGGGCGAGCAGTACTTC. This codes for CSVGAVQGGEQYF.